These 13 T cell receptor beta chains originate from one sample sequenced in a study of blood T cells in healthy people across ages. Then a second PCR, running roughly 7 to 11 cycles, was carried out with a sample-barcoded 5' primer and a J-beta primer mix. One entry per CDR3 protein, called by TCRdb with MiXCR from the 5' RACE reads. The table lists about 620,000 distinct CDR3 sequences, over 40% of them singletons. Input material: blood. The receptors stem from a woman over 75 in good health.

This clonotype was seen many times. CDR3 in amino acids: CASSLGGGIQYF. CDR3 nucleotide sequence: TGTGCCAGCAGCTTAGGAGGCGGCATTCAGTACTTC. The genes are TRBV7-2 and TRBJ2-4; D not certain. The CDR3 is 12 residues long. With 1 base removed from V and 9 bases from J, the gap between germline ends came to 7 bases. The V gene's germline CDR1 is SGHTA and CDR2 FQGNSA. The full variable domain, completed using reference TRBV7-2 and TRBJ2-4, is GAGVSQSPSNKVTEKGKDVELRCDPISGHTALYWYRQSLGQGLEFLIYFQGNSAPDKSGLPSDRFSAERTGGSVSTLTIQRTQQEDSAVYLCASSLGGGIQYFGAGTRLSVL.

This sequence joins TRBV9 and TRBJ2-7; either TRBD1 or TRBD2 may fit D (5 bases each). In germline, CDR1 is SGDLS, CDR2 YYNGEE. The CDR3 is made up of 15 amino acids. The V and J ends lost 2 bases and 6 bases respectively, with 18 bases between them. The CDR3 loop is CASSVGENYLTEQYF. Here the CDR3 DNA reads TGTGCCAGCAGCGTGGGGGAGAATTATTTAACCGAGCAGTACTTC.

In its sample, this clonotype was seen many times. The chain is built from TRBV2 and TRBJ2-7; D ambiguous. V gave up 5 bases and J gave up 2 bases, with 7 bases separating them. From germline, CDR1 is SNHLY and CDR2 FYNNEI. CDR3 length equals 12 residues. In DNA, the CDR3 is TGTGCCAGCAGTTACACTACCTACGAGCAGTACTTC. Protein: CASSYTTYEQYF. The entire variable domain, with the rest obtained from reference TRBV2 and TRBJ2-7, is as follows: EPEVTQTPSHQVTQMGQEVILRCVPISNHLYFYWYRQILGQKVEFLVSFYNNEISEKSEIFDDQFSVERPDGSNFTLKIRSTKLEDSAMYFCASSYTTYEQYFGPGTRLTVT.

There are many counts of this clonotype. The V gene is TRBV7-2, the J gene TRBJ2-3; D perhaps matches TRBD2 (5 bases). Trimming pared 5 bases from V and 5 bases from J, leaving 14 bases between. Germline CDR1 SGHTA, CDR2 FQGNSA. The CDR3 spans 14 residues. Here the CDR3 reads CASSLTGRGDTQYF. The CDR3 region has the DNA TGTGCCAGCAGCCTTACCGGTCGGGGAGATACGCAGTATTTT. Using reference TRBV7-2 and TRBJ2-3 for the parts outside the CDR3, the full variable domain is GAGVSQSPSNKVTEKGKDVELRCDPISGHTALYWYRQSLGQGLEFLIYFQGNSAPDKSGLPSDRFSAERTGGSVSTLTIQRTQQEDSAVYLCASSLTGRGDTQYFGPGTRLTVL.

The gene calls are TRBV7-7 and TRBJ2-3; D remains ambiguous. CDR1 and CDR2 from the germline V gene are SSHAT and FNYEAQ (reference sequence). The CDR3 contains 11 residues. Deletions cut 8 bases from V and 5 bases from J, with 8 bases between. This CDR3 reads CASGMGDTQYF. The CDR3 bases are TGTGCCAGCGGGATGGGAGATACGCAGTATTTT.

This clonotype was seen just once. This chain connects TRBV6-5 to TRBJ2-3; no clear D gene. The CDR3 consists of 14 residues. From germline, CDR1 is MNHEY and CDR2 SVGAGI. Trimming removed 6 bases from V and 8 bases from J, with 18 bases in between. The CDR3 here is CASRARRDGSTQYF. The CDR3 DNA is TGTGCCAGCAGGGCTAGGAGAGACGGTAGTACGCAGTATTTT.

This clonotype was counted at least ten times. The chain employs TRBV5-1 and TRBJ2-1; D unresolved. The CDR3 loop spans 18 amino acids. Germline V lookup: CDR1 SGHRS, CDR2 YFSETQ. With 1 base removed from V and 2 bases from J, the gap between germline ends came to 19 bases. CDR3 protein: CASSLMASLGLAYNEQFF. The CDR3 coding sequence is TGCGCCAGCAGCTTGATGGCCAGTCTAGGGCTTGCCTACAATGAGCAGTTCTTC.

The chain links TRBV2 to TRBJ1-2; a weak D match, TRBD1 (6 bases). The germline V gene has CDR1 SNHLY and CDR2 FYNNEI. This CDR3 region has 13 residues. Trimming took off 5 bases at V and 7 bases at J, with 14 bases between the two ends. In DNA, the CDR3 is TGTGCCAGCAGTCCCAGGGGCTTGGTTGGCTACACCTTC. Residues: CASSPRGLVGYTF.

This clonotype was seen many times. J is TRBJ2-7 and V is TRBV20-1; 14 nucleotides align to TRBD2. The V gene's germline CDR1 is DFQATT and CDR2 SNEGSKA (reference sequence). The ends lost 4 bases at V and 0 bases at J; junction bases unmatched: 5. The CDR3 loop spans 16 amino acids. The DNA for the CDR3 is TGCAGTGCTAAGGGACTAGCGGGAGAGGGCTCCTACGAGCAGTACTTC. This gives the protein CSAKGLAGEGSYEQYF.

This clonotype was picked up a small number of times. The chain recombines TRBV29-1 with TRBJ2-4, with D possibly called TRBD1 or TRBD2 (5 bases each). V lost 3 bases and J lost 13, with 19 bases in between. Per germline, CDR1 SQVTM and CDR2 ANQGSEA. This CDR3 spans 13 amino acids. CDR3 sequence reads: CSVDGGSGWEQYF. In DNA form, the CDR3 reads TGCAGCGTTGATGGGGGATCGGGTTGGGAGCAGTACTTC.

This clonotype was counted only a few times. One base away lies a much larger clone, so this may be a sequencing read error. This chain connects TRBV20-1 to TRBJ2-1; no reliable D call. The CDR3 sequence is 12 residues long. In germline, CDR1 is DFQATT, CDR2 SNEGSKA (reference sequence). Written as DNA, the CDR3 is TGCAGTGCTGGAGAGACTCTTAATGAGCAGTTCTTC. Protein sequence: CSAGETLNEQFF.

This clonotype was seen a single time. The chain recombines TRBV18 with TRBJ1-2, with a possible D match to TRBD1 (5 bases). The V and J ends lost 4 bases and 6 bases respectively, with 12 bases between them. This CDR3 is 13 amino acids long. The V gene's germline CDR1 is KGHSH and CDR2 LQKENI. The CDR3 loop is CASSRDIRDGYTF. The CDR3 DNA reads as TGTGCCAGCTCACGGGATATCAGGGATGGCTACACCTTC.

This clonotype was picked up many times. The chain employs TRBV5-1 and TRBJ2-5, with 11 bases aligning to TRBD2. The CDR3 is 16 amino acids. Germline V gene lookup returns CDR1 SGHRS and CDR2 YFSETQ. V dropped 2 bases and J dropped 1; count of bases not matched to a gene: 4. Here the CDR3 reads CASSLSLAGGQETQYF. The CDR3 coding sequence is TGCGCCAGCAGCTTAAGTCTAGCGGGGGGCCAAGAGACCCAGTACTTC.